This TCR beta chain was observed in a study of shared clonotypes between healthy human individuals. Notes on the study in general: Blood was the only sampled material, and tissue repertoires likely differ.

Turning to this clone: Its antigen is still unknown.

Replicate PCRs from sorted subsets contained around 200 ng DNA, which is roughly 30,000 T cell genomes. Assay: immunoSEQ multiplex PCR; the TCRdb copy retains only in-frame clones and omits some. The sample lists about 2,500,000 clones, roughly 92% occurring once. The sequence came from a man between 18 and 29 years old in good health. Sample: naive CD4+ T cells sorted from blood. Subset here: CD45RA+ positively selected.

CDR3 nucleotide sequence: TGTGCCAGCAGCGCTAGCGGGGAAGCCTACGAGCAGTACTTC. Translation: CASSASGEAYEQYF. The chain couples TRBV2 to TRBJ2-7; 9 nucleotides line up with TRBD2. This CDR3 is 14 amino acids long. Trimming removed 6 bases from V and 2 bases from J; junction bases left unmatched: 5. CDR1 is SNHLY, CDR2 FYNNEI, per germline.